Following are 6 T cell receptor beta chains from one sample sequenced in a study of blood T cell repertoires in COVID-19. The data were produced by immunoSEQ multiplex PCR, yet TCRdb's version contains in-frame clones alone and is incomplete. Of approximately 100,000 clones in the sample, roughly nine tenths were seen once. Sequencing used peripheral blood. The receptors were gathered from a woman of 80 years or more with acute or convalescent COVID-19.

The chain links TRBV28 to TRBJ1-2; TRBD1 matches 9 bases. CDR3 length equals 16 residues. The trim removed 1 base at V and 7 bases at J, leaving 10 bases unmatched. Germline V lookup: CDR1 MDHEN, CDR2 SYDVKM. The CDR3 reads CASSLYHGTGFFGYTF. The CDR3 bases are TGTGCCAGCAGTTTATATCATGGGACAGGGTTTTTTGGCTACACCTTC.

This chain connects TRBV20-1 to TRBJ1-2; TRBD1 agrees at 7 bases. The trim removed 3 bases at V and 0 bases at J, leaving 7 bases unmatched. There are 15 residues in the CDR3. CDR1 and CDR2 from the germline V gene are DFQATT and SNEGSKA (reference sequence). The CDR3 here is CSASVTGTTNYGYTF. CDR3 DNA sequence: TGCAGTGCTAGTGTGACAGGGACCACTAACTATGGCTACACCTTC.

This chain connects TRBV18 to TRBJ1-4; 8 positions agree with TRBD1. The junction had 4 bases not matched to a gene; V was cut back by 5 bases and J by 2 bases. The CDR3 spans 15 residues. CDR1 is KGHSH, CDR2 LQKENI, per germline. CDR3 bases: TGTGCCAGCTCAACCCAGGGGGCGACTAATGAAAAACTGTTTTTT. This gives the protein CASSTQGATNEKLFF.

The rearrangement uses TRBV19 and TRBJ2-7, with TRBD1 matching over 11 bases. The ends lost 5 bases at V and 6 bases at J; junction bases unmatched: 3. The CDR3 has 13 residues. Germline CDR1 reads LNHDA; CDR2 reads SQIVND (reference sequence). The CDR3 protein is CASSADRGLEQYF. For the CDR3, the DNA is TGTGCCAGTAGTGCGGACAGGGGGCTCGAGCAGTACTTC.

This chain's CDR3 is CASSPPTGLVREQYF. As DNA, the CDR3 is TGTGCCAGCTCACCCCCGACGGGACTAGTGCGCGAGCAGTACTTC. The chain recombines TRBV18 with TRBJ2-7, with TRBD2 matching 8 bases. This CDR3 contains 15 residues. The germline V gene encodes CDR1 KGHSH and CDR2 LQKENI. The trim removed 3 bases at V and 6 bases at J, leaving 10 bases unmatched.

The chain is built from TRBV5-6 and TRBJ1-2; D is perhaps TRBD1 (5 bases). This CDR3 spans 13 amino acids. The V gene's germline CDR1 is SGHDT and CDR2 YYEEEE. Trimming shortened V by 5 bases and J by 3 bases, and 11 bases separated the two germline ends. The CDR3 bases are TGTGCCAGCAGAAAACAGGCGTACTATGGCTACACCTTC. Translating gives CASRKQAYYGYTF.